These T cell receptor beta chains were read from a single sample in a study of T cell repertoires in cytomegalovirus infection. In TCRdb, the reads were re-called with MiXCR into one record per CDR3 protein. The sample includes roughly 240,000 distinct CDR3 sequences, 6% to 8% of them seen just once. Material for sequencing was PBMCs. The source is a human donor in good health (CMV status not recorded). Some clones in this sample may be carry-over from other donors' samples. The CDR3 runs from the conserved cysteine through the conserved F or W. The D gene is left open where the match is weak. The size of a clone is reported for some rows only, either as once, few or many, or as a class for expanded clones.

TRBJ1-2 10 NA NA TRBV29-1 CSAWGDGYTF TGCAGCGCCTGGGGGGATGGCTACACCTTC
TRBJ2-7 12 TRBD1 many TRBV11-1 CASSSTGHEQYF TGTGCCAGCAGCTCGACAGGGCACGAGCAGTACTTC
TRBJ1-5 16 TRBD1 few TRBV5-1 CASSLEGTGAGQPQHF TGCGCCAGCAGCTTGGAAGGGACAGGGGCGGGTCAGCCCCAGCATTTT
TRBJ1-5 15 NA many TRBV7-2 CASSRTQGANQPQHF TGTGCCAGCAGCCGCACTCAGGGCGCCAATCAGCCCCAGCATTTT
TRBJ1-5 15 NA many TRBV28 CASSFLDSSNQPQHF TGTGCCAGCAGTTTCTTGGACAGTAGCAATCAGCCCCAGCATTTT
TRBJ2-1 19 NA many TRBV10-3 CAISESVYEGMNSYNEQFF TGTGCCATCAGTGAGTCCGTATACGAGGGAATGAACTCCTACAATGAGCAGTTCTTC
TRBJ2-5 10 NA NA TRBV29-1 CSVAQETQYF TGCAGCGTTGCCCAAGAGACCCAGTACTTC
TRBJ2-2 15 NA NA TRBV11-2 CASSPRRTNTGELFF TGTGCCAGCAGCCCCCGGCGGACGAACACCGGGGAGCTGTTTTTT
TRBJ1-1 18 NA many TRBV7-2 CASSRRLWDTPGDTEAFF TGTGCCAGCAGCAGAAGGTTGTGGGACACGCCTGGGGACACTGAAGCTTTCTTT
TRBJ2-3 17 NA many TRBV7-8 CASSLDATDRVRDTQYF TGTGCCAGCAGCTTAGACGCCACGGACAGAGTCAGAGATACGCAGTATTTT
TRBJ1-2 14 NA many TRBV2 CASSEALSNYGYTF TGTGCCAGCAGTGAAGCTCTGTCGAACTATGGCTACACCTTC
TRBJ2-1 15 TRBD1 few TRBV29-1 CSVEGGTGVYNEQFF TGCAGCGTCGAGGGGGGGACAGGGGTATACAATGAGCAGTTCTTC
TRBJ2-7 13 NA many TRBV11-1 CASSASRQGEQYF TGTGCCAGCAGCGCGAGCCGGCAGGGCGAGCAGTACTTC
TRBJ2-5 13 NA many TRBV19 CASSEGRQETQYF TGTGCCAGTAGTGAGGGCAGACAAGAGACCCAGTACTTC
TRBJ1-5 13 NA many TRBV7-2 CASSFQYDQPQHF TGTGCCAGCAGCTTCCAATACGATCAGCCCCAGCATTTT
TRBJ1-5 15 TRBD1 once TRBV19 CASSIVGQGSQPQHF TGTGCCAGTAGTATCGTGGGACAGGGAAGTCAGCCCCAGCATTTT
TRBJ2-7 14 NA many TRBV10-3 CAIGGTAASYEQYF TGTGCCATCGGAGGGACAGCCGCGTCCTACGAGCAGTACTTC
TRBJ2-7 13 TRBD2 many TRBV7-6 CASSPDRGGEQYF TGTGCCAGCAGCCCAGACCGGGGGGGCGAGCAGTACTTC
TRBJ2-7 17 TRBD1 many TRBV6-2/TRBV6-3 CASSRLRQGTVIYEQYF TGTGCCAGCAGTCGGCTACGACAGGGTACTGTGATCTACGAGCAGTACTTC
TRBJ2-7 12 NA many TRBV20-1 CSARGALGEQYF TGCAGTGCTAGAGGGGCATTGGGCGAGCAGTACTTC
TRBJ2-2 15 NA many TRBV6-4 CASSRNGANTGELFF TGTGCCAGCAGTCGAAACGGGGCCAACACCGGGGAGCTGTTTTTT
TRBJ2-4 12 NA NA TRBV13 CASSLTKNIQYF TGTGCCAGCAGCTTAACCAAAAACATTCAGTACTTC
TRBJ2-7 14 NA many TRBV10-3 CAISNPQQYYEQYF TGTGCCATCAGTAACCCCCAACAATATTACGAGCAGTACTTC
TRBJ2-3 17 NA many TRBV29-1 CSVEGSRGLIGADTQYF TGCAGCGTTGAAGGATCTCGGGGTTTGATCGGTGCAGATACGCAGTATTTT
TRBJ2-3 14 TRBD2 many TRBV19 CASRPRGLADTQYF TGTGCCAGTAGGCCCCGGGGACTAGCGGATACGCAGTATTTT
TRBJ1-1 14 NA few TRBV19 CASRDVGRNTEAFF TGTGCCAGTAGAGACGTGGGACGGAACACTGAAGCTTTCTTT